Shown below are 27 T cell receptor beta chains from a single sample sequenced in a study of cytomegalovirus exposure and HLA in healthy donors. Primers: 60 Vbeta forward and 13 Jbeta reverse. Sequencing was performed with immunoSEQ multiplex PCR; in TCRdb, only in-frame clones are kept and a portion is missing. This table holds 200,000 or so clones. The sample was PBMCs. The receptors shown here come from a boy younger than 18 in good health and CMV-seronegative.

This rearrangement joins TRBV7-2 to TRBJ1-2; 12 bases map to TRBD1. Per the germline V gene, CDR1 is SGHTA and CDR2 is FQGNSA. V dropped 8 bases and J dropped 8; count of bases not matched to a gene: 9. This CDR3 is built from 14 residues. CDR3 nucleotide sequence: TGTGCCAGCGGGGGGGACAGGGGGCAGGAGGGCTACACCTTC. Encoded protein: CASGGDRGQEGYTF. Filled out from reference TRBV7-2 and TRBJ1-2, the complete variable domain reads GAGVSQSPSNKVTEKGKDVELRCDPISGHTALYWYRQSLGQGLEFLIYFQGNSAPDKSGLPSDRFSAERTGGSVSTLTIQRTQQEDSAVYLCASGGDRGQEGYTFGSGTRLTVV.

CDR3 sequence reads: CASSWGQENTEAFF. The CDR3 DNA is TGTGCCAGCAGCTGGGGACAGGAGAACACTGAAGCTTTCTTT. The rearrangement links TRBV5-6 to TRBJ1-1, with 8 bases matching TRBD1. The V segment lost 3 bases and the J segment 1 base; nucleotides outside the gene matches: 2. CDR1 and CDR2 (germline): SGHDT, YYEEEE. This CDR3 contains 14 residues. The complete variable domain, with remaining parts taken from reference TRBV5-6 and TRBJ1-1, reads DAGVTQSPTHLIKTRGQQVTLRCSPKSGHDTVSWYQQALGQGPQFIFQYYEEEERQRGNFPDRFSGHQFPNYSSELNVNALLLGDSALYLCASSWGQENTEAFFGQGTRLTVV.

This sequence joins TRBV2 and TRBJ2-5, with D perhaps matching TRBD1 (6 bases). CDR1 and CDR2 (germline): SNHLY, FYNNEI. The V end was cut by 6 bases, the J end by 4 bases, with 21 bases between. This CDR3 has 16 amino acids. CDR3 coding DNA: TGTGCCAGCAGGGAGTCAGTCAGGGGCGGTCGAGAGACCCAGTACTTC. This gives the protein CASRESVRGGRETQYF.

V and J are TRBV9 and TRBJ2-3; D is uncertain. The CDR3 has 14 residues. Germline values: CDR1 SGDLS, CDR2 YYNGEE. With 0 bases removed from V and 6 bases from J, the gap between germline ends came to 11 bases. The CDR3 DNA sequence: TGTGCCAGCAGCGTAGGAGGCTCCTCGGATACGCAGTATTTT. It encodes CASSVGGSSDTQYF.

The chain uses TRBV13 and TRBJ1-3, with TRBD1 matching over 10 bases. V trimming: 5 bases; J trimming: 2 bases; junction bases outside the gene matches: 12. Germline V gene data show CDR1 as PRHDT and CDR2 as FYEKMQ (reference sequence). The length of the CDR3 is 18 residues. This CDR3 reads CASSAQGGQGFTGNTIYF. CDR3 nucleotides: TGTGCCAGCAGCGCCCAGGGGGGACAGGGGTTCACTGGAAACACCATATATTTT.

The chain employs TRBV28 and TRBJ1-1; maybe TRBD1 (5 bases). V lost 6 bases and J 1 base, leaving 12 bases between the germline ends. CDR1 MDHEN and CDR2 SYDVKM come from the germline V gene. The CDR3 contains 14 residues. CDR3 in DNA: TGTGCCAGCAGCCTCGGACACCCGAACACTGAAGCTTTCTTT. Translated: CASSLGHPNTEAFF. The whole variable domain, remainder taken from reference TRBV28 and TRBJ1-1, is DVKVTQSSRYLVKRTGEKVFLECVQDMDHENMFWYRQDPGLGLRLIYFSYDVKMKEKGDIPEGYSVSREKKERFSLILESASTNQTSMYLCASSLGHPNTEAFFGQGTRLTVV.

V gene TRBV19 combines with J gene TRBJ1-2, with TRBD1 identical over 8 bases. CDR3 size: 15 residues. The V and J ends lost 7 bases and 2 bases, in that order; junction bases with no gene match: 9. Germline CDR1 is LNHDA and CDR2 is SQIVND (reference sequence). The CDR3 protein is CASTTGGNVNYGYTF. The DNA of the CDR3 is TGTGCCAGTACCACAGGGGGGAATGTCAACTATGGCTACACCTTC.

The chain recombines TRBV4-3 with TRBJ2-7; tentative D call: TRBD2 (5 bases). V was cut by 0 bases and J by 3 bases, with 12 bases left in between. This CDR3 is 15 amino acids long. Germline V gene data show CDR1 as LGHNA and CDR2 as YSLEER. The CDR3 is CASSQEVPGNYEQYF. DNA of the CDR3: TGCGCCAGCAGCCAAGAGGTGCCGGGGAACTACGAGCAGTACTTC.

V gene TRBV6-6 combines with J gene TRBJ2-7, with 7 bases fitting TRBD1. Germline CDR1 and CDR2: MNHNY and SVGAGI (reference sequence). The V and J ends lost 6 bases and 2 bases, in that order; junction bases with no gene match: 4. This CDR3 has 13 amino acids. The CDR3: CASRLQGTYEQYF. The CDR3 bases are TGTGCCAGCAGGTTACAGGGGACCTACGAGCAGTACTTC.

The chain links TRBV18 to TRBJ2-7; 9 nucleotides match TRBD1. V lost 4 bases and J lost 3; bases outside the gene matches: 7. The V gene's germline CDR1 is KGHSH and CDR2 LQKENI. The CDR3 covers 15 residues. CDR3 loop: CASSRRDRDLYEQYF. In DNA, the CDR3 is TGTGCCAGCTCACGCCGGGACAGGGATCTCTACGAGCAGTACTTC.

The J gene is TRBJ1-4, the V gene TRBV7-9, with 10 bases fitting TRBD1. CDR1 and CDR2 from the germline V gene are SEHNR and FQNEAQ (reference sequence). V shed 5 bases, J shed 6 bases, and the junction held 15 bases outside the gene matches. The length of the CDR3 is 18 residues. For the CDR3, the DNA is TGTGCCAGCAGCCCCTTGGGACAGGGGATTTTTGGCGATGAAAAACTGTTTTTT. It encodes CASSPLGQGIFGDEKLFF.

The chain uses TRBV6-1 and TRBJ2-7, with no clear D. Looked up from germline, CDR1 is MNHNS and CDR2 is SASEGT. Deletions cut 6 bases from V and 6 bases from J, with 15 bases between. This CDR3 is built from 13 residues. CDR3 sequence reads: CASRRSRDSEQYF. CDR3 bases: TGTGCCAGCAGACGAAGCCGTGATTCCGAGCAGTACTTC.

The rearrangement joins TRBV6-5 to TRBJ1-1, with TRBD1 matching over 8 bases. CDR3 length: 12 amino acids. Germline CDR1 is MNHEY and CDR2 is SVGAGI. V lost 5 bases and J lost 8; bases outside the gene matches: 4. The CDR3 sequence: CASSLRQGEAFF. CDR3 sequence (DNA): TGTGCCAGCAGTCTAAGACAGGGGGAAGCTTTCTTT.

V is TRBV7-9 and J is TRBJ1-2; TRBD1 is a possible D gene (6 bases). The CDR3 runs 15 residues. Germline V gives CDR1 SEHNR, CDR2 FQNEAQ (reference sequence). Trimming removed 5 bases at V and 1 base at J, with 14 bases between. The CDR3 sequence: CASSLDSGVNYGYTF. In nucleotides, the CDR3 is TGTGCCAGCAGCCTTGACTCAGGGGTTAACTATGGCTACACCTTC.

The CDR3: CASSDRTSGGDTQYF. The CDR3, as DNA: TGTGCCAGCAGCGATCGGACTAGCGGGGGAGATACGCAGTATTTT. The rearrangement uses TRBV4-2 and TRBJ2-3, with 13 bases matching TRBD2. The junction had 4 bases not matched to a gene; V was cut back by 5 bases and J by 5 bases. The germline gives CDR1 LGHNA, CDR2 YNFKEQ. The CDR3 covers 15 residues.

The chain combines TRBV27 with TRBJ1-4, with D perhaps matching TRBD1 (5 bases). The CDR3 length is 15 residues. Trimming took off 0 bases at V and 7 bases at J, with 12 bases between the two ends. Looked up from germline, CDR1 is MNHEY and CDR2 is SMNVEV (reference sequence). The CDR3, as DNA: TGTGCCAGCAGTTTATCGTTCGGGGGGAGTGAAAAACTGTTTTTT. It yields the protein CASSLSFGGSEKLFF.

The rearrangement uses TRBV6-1 and TRBJ1-2; 7 bases are shared with TRBD1. The germline gives CDR1 MNHNS, CDR2 SASEGT. J lost 4 bases, V lost 1 base, and 12 bases had no gene match. This CDR3 is built from 17 residues. CDR3 amino acids: CASSEDFGGAGGYGYTF. In DNA, the CDR3 is TGTGCCAGCAGTGAAGATTTCGGCGGAGCAGGGGGCTATGGCTACACCTTC.

The chain has TRBV9 and TRBJ2-7, with 9 bases aligning to TRBD1. The junction had 4 bases not matched to a gene; V was cut back by 3 bases and J by 3 bases. Germline values: CDR1 SGDLS, CDR2 YYNGEE. This CDR3 region has 14 residues. This chain's CDR3 is CASSGQTGGYEQYF. The CDR3 DNA reads as TGTGCCAGCAGCGGACAGACAGGGGGCTACGAGCAGTACTTC.

The chain recombines TRBV9 with TRBJ2-3; 11 nucleotides line up with TRBD2. V was pared by 0 bases and J by 2 bases, with 2 bases of the junction left unmatched. The CDR3 sequence is 16 residues long. Germline V gene data show CDR1 as SGDLS and CDR2 as YYNGEE. The CDR3 here is CASSVVAGGHTDTQYF. CDR3 bases: TGTGCCAGCAGCGTAGTAGCGGGGGGGCACACAGATACGCAGTATTTT.

This chain joins TRBV9 and TRBJ2-3, with 11 nucleotides matching TRBD1. CDR3 length: 14 residues. CDR1 is SGDLS and CDR2 is YYNGEE in the germline V gene. V dropped 4 bases and J dropped 5; count of bases not matched to a gene: 3. The CDR3 reads CASSSGTGGDTQYF. DNA of the CDR3: TGTGCCAGCAGCTCTGGGACAGGGGGAGATACGCAGTATTTT.

This chain joins TRBV30 and TRBJ2-7; 9 bases fit TRBD2. V gave up 2 bases and J gave up 0 bases; unmatched junction bases: 11. In germline, CDR1 is GTSNPN, CDR2 SVGIG (reference sequence). CDR3 size: 17 residues. The chain's CDR3 is CAWSRIWRGGPSYEQYF. DNA for the CDR3: TGTGCCTGGAGTCGCATTTGGCGGGGGGGCCCCTCCTACGAGCAGTACTTC.

The chain links TRBV6-6 to TRBJ2-1; TRBD2 matches at 9 bases. The trim removed 7 bases at V and 4 bases at J, leaving 11 bases unmatched. This CDR3 comprises 16 residues. Germline CDR1 reads MNHNY; CDR2 reads SVGAGI (reference sequence). The CDR3: CASITHGAGGYNEQFF. The DNA of the CDR3 is TGTGCCAGCATCACGCATGGGGCGGGGGGGTACAATGAGCAGTTCTTC.

This chain links TRBV30 with TRBJ2-3; D possibly corresponds to TRBD1 (5 bases). The CDR3 has 11 amino acids. Germline lookup yields CDR1 GTSNPN and CDR2 SVGIG (reference sequence). V dropped 5 bases and J dropped 6 bases, with 9 bases sitting between them. The CDR3 DNA reads as TGTGCCTGGGGTGCAGGGGATACGCAGTATTTT. Translation: CAWGAGDTQYF.

The rearrangement links TRBV5-1 to TRBJ2-2; D gene ambiguous. CDR3 length equals 15 residues. Trimming removed 0 bases at V and 5 bases at J, with 11 bases between. The V gene's germline CDR1 is SGHRS and CDR2 YFSETQ. The DNA for the CDR3 is TGCGCCAGCAGCTTGGGGTCATACTCGACCGGGGAGCTGTTTTTT. It encodes CASSLGSYSTGELFF.

The genes are TRBV5-6 and TRBJ1-1; tentatively, D is TRBD1 (6 bases). The germline V and J ends were trimmed by 1 base and 8 bases, with 6 bases remaining between them. The CDR3 is 11 amino acids. Germline V gene lookup returns CDR1 SGHDT and CDR2 YYEEEE. The CDR3 region is CASSLRGEAFF. DNA of the CDR3: TGTGCCAGCAGCTTGAGGGGGGAAGCTTTCTTT.

The gene calls are TRBV5-1 and TRBJ2-1, with D perhaps matching TRBD1 (5 bases). Germline lookup yields CDR1 SGHRS and CDR2 YFSETQ. V was pared by 0 bases and J by 8 bases, with 9 bases between. This CDR3 region has 13 residues. CDR3 DNA: TGCGCCAGCAGCTTGGGCAGGGCCGATGAGCAGTTCTTC. It specifies CASSLGRADEQFF.

The chain employs TRBV6-6 and TRBJ2-5; D is perhaps TRBD2 (7 bases). Germline CDR1 is MNHNY and CDR2 is SVGAGI (reference sequence). V gave up 4 bases and J gave up 7 bases, with 22 bases separating them. The CDR3 loop spans 16 amino acids. DNA for the CDR3: TGTGCCAGCAGTTCCCCGAACGGGGGAGGGGGGTCGACCCAGTACTTC. Translated, it gives CASSSPNGGGGSTQYF.